Each of the 30 T cell receptor beta chains below was sequenced from the same sample in a study of blood T cell repertoires in COVID-19. The repertoire was sequenced with immunoSEQ multiplex PCR; TCRdb's copy has only in-frame clones and lacks some. Of roughly 400,000 clones listed, about 89% were seen once; the top ten hold 2.3%. The sequenced sample consisted of peripheral blood. These receptors were collected from an older woman with COVID-19, enrolled during active disease.

The J gene is TRBJ2-1, the V gene TRBV19, with a possible D match to TRBD2 (6 bases). Germline CDR1 reads LNHDA; CDR2 reads SQIVND (reference sequence). The CDR3 covers 15 residues. Trimming stripped 2 bases from V and 3 bases from J, with 11 bases between. CDR3 nucleotides: TGTGCCAGTAGTATATTGGAGGGTTACTACAATGAGCAGTTCTTC. It is translated as CASSILEGYYNEQFF.

This chain joins TRBV6-1 and TRBJ1-2; no clear D. The length of the CDR3 is 12 residues. V dropped 2 bases and J dropped 3 bases, with 4 bases sitting between them. In germline, CDR1 is MNHNS, CDR2 SASEGT. CDR3 nucleotides: TGTGCCAGCAGTGAAAAGCACTATGGCTACACCTTC. This gives the protein CASSEKHYGYTF.

The rearrangement links TRBV11-2 to TRBJ1-1, with D maybe TRBD1 (6 bases). CDR1 is SGHAT, CDR2 FQNNGV, per germline. The length of the CDR3 is 14 residues. Between the trimmed V and J ends, which lost 5 bases and 5 bases, there was a span of 15 bases. CDR3 residues: CASSPQRGKTEAFF. CDR3 nucleotide sequence: TGTGCCAGCAGCCCCCAGAGGGGGAAGACTGAAGCTTTCTTT.

The chain has TRBV19 and TRBJ2-7, with 12 bases lining up with TRBD2. Unmatched junction bases numbered 6, after V lost 1 base and J lost 2 bases. The CDR3 loop spans 17 amino acids. Germline values: CDR1 LNHDA, CDR2 SQIVND (reference sequence). CDR3: CASSIGLAGDPTYEQYF. The DNA for the CDR3 is TGTGCCAGTAGTATAGGACTAGCGGGGGACCCAACCTACGAGCAGTACTTC.

As DNA, the CDR3 is TGTGCCAGCAGTCGGGACTCCCAGTCCTACGAGCAGTACTTC. Amino acid sequence: CASSRDSQSYEQYF. The chain links TRBV7-2 to TRBJ2-7; TRBD2 is a possible D gene (6 bases). Trimming left V 6 bases short and J 1 base short, with 13 bases between. CDR3 size: 14 residues. Germline CDR1 reads SGHTA; CDR2 reads FQGNSA.

J is TRBJ1-5 and V is TRBV10-1, with 7 nucleotides matching TRBD1. This CDR3 is 15 amino acids long. The junction had 6 bases not matched to a gene; V was cut back by 6 bases and J by 1 base. Looked up from germline, CDR1 is WNHNN and CDR2 is SYGVQD (reference sequence). The CDR3 nucleotides are TGCGCCAGCAGGTACAGGGGTTCGAGCAATCAGCCCCAGCATTTT. As protein: CASRYRGSSNQPQHF.

This clone was counted a few times. This chain joins TRBV2 and TRBJ1-6; 9 bases are shared with TRBD1. The J segment lost 10 bases and the V segment lost 4 bases, leaving 2 bases of the junction unmatched. The germline CDR1 and CDR2 sequences are SNHLY and FYNNEI. This CDR3 has 13 residues. This CDR3 reads CASSGGQGSPLHF. As DNA, the CDR3 is TGTGCCAGCAGTGGGGGACAGGGATCACCCCTCCACTTT.

This chain links TRBV5-6 with TRBJ2-1; possibly TRBD2 for D (5 bases). The CDR3 covers 13 residues. CDR1 is SGHDT and CDR2 is YYEEEE in the germline V gene. The V gene lost 4 bases and the J gene lost 8 bases, with 13 bases spanning the gap. CDR3 loop: CASSPHGRDEQFF. The CDR3 DNA reads as TGTGCCAGCAGCCCCCATGGGAGAGATGAGCAGTTCTTC.

This chain uses TRBV2 with TRBJ2-7; TRBD2 matches 9 bases. The CDR3 runs to 15 residues. The J segment lost 3 bases and the V segment lost 4 bases, leaving 7 bases of the junction unmatched. CDR1 SNHLY and CDR2 FYNNEI come from the germline V gene. The DNA of the CDR3 is TGTGCCAGCAGTGGGTCGGGTAGCGGGAGCTACGAGCAGTACTTC. Its translation is CASSGSGSGSYEQYF.

CDR3 region: CASSLVGARNSPLHF. The CDR3 DNA reads TGTGCCAGCAGCTTGGTCGGTGCCAGGAATTCACCCCTCCACTTT. The rearrangement links TRBV5-6 to TRBJ1-6; no firm D call. CDR3 length equals 15 residues. Trimming removed 0 bases from V and 7 bases from J, with 11 bases in between. Germline-derived CDR1 and CDR2 are SGHDT and YYEEEE.

The chain recombines TRBV28 with TRBJ2-7; a possible D gene is TRBD2 (5 bases). The CDR3 covers 14 residues. Germline CDR1 reads MDHEN; CDR2 reads SYDVKM. V was trimmed by 5 bases and J by 6 bases, leaving 17 bases between them. Written as DNA, the CDR3 is TGTGCCAGCAGTCTGACCCGGACTTTTGGCGAGCAGTACTTC. This translates into CASSLTRTFGEQYF.

DNA of the CDR3: TGCAGCGCCAAGGACAGGGCGCAGTTCTTC. Its protein is CSAKDRAQFF. The chain has TRBV29-1 and TRBJ2-1; TRBD1 aligns across 8 bases. The CDR3 has 10 residues. The germline V gene has CDR1 SQVTM and CDR2 ANQGSEA. V lost 7 bases and J lost 12; bases outside the gene matches: 5.

The V call is TRBV6-5, the J call TRBJ2-4; the match to TRBD2 covers 7 bases. The V segment lost 6 bases and the J segment 1 base; nucleotides outside the gene matches: 6. The CDR3 extends over 15 amino acids. Germline values: CDR1 MNHEY, CDR2 SVGAGI. CDR3: CASSAGVYAKNIQYF. The CDR3 nucleotides are TGTGCCAGCAGCGCGGGGGTCTATGCCAAAAACATTCAGTACTTC.

The chain couples TRBV20-1 to TRBJ1-1, with D tentatively TRBD1 (5 bases). This CDR3 spans 14 amino acids. The germline CDR1 and CDR2 sequences are DFQATT and SNEGSKA (reference sequence). Trimming pared 3 bases from V and 6 bases from J, leaving 17 bases between. CDR3 in amino acids: CSASARGSGAEAFF. The DNA for the CDR3 is TGCAGTGCTAGTGCCCGGGGGAGTGGGGCTGAAGCTTTCTTT.

This rearrangement joins TRBV11-2 to TRBJ2-1; D is possibly TRBD1 (6 bases). V lost 5 bases to trimming and J lost 14 bases, with 16 bases between them. CDR1 and CDR2 from the germline V gene are SGHAT and FQNNGV. CDR3 length: 12 residues. CDR3 residues: CASSRNQGREFF. For the CDR3, the DNA is TGTGCCAGCAGCCGAAACCAGGGGAGAGAGTTCTTC. The full variable domain, with the rest looked up from reference TRBV11-2 and TRBJ2-1, is EAGVAQSPRYKIIEKRQSVAFWCNPISGHATLYWYQQILGQGPKLLIQFQNNGVVDDSQLPKDRFSAERLKGVDSTLKIQPAKLEDSAVYLCASSRNQGREFFGPGTRLTVL.

This clone came up a few times. This CDR3 reads CASSSGVHTEAFF. CDR3 DNA sequence: TGTGCCAGCAGCAGCGGGGTTCACACTGAAGCTTTCTTT. The chain links TRBV7-9 to TRBJ1-1; the D is unclear. The germline V and J ends were trimmed by 5 bases and 3 bases, with 10 bases remaining between them. In germline, CDR1 is SEHNR, CDR2 FQNEAQ (reference sequence). The CDR3 runs 13 residues.

V and J are TRBV28 and TRBJ2-7, with a tentative D call TRBD2 (5 bases). The length of the CDR3 is 13 residues. The V gene's germline CDR1 is MDHEN and CDR2 SYDVKM. The V end lost 6 bases, the J end lost 4 bases, and 13 bases lay between the germline ends. The CDR3 DNA sequence: TGTGCCAGCAGCACCTACCGGGGTTACGAGCAGTACTTC. This encodes CASSTYRGYEQYF.

The sample holds a few counts of this clone. This rearrangement joins TRBV5-6 to TRBJ2-1; 7 nucleotides match TRBD2. CDR3 length: 15 residues. The germline V gene encodes CDR1 SGHDT and CDR2 YYEEEE. V was pared by 0 bases and J by 1 base, with 1 base of the junction left unmatched. The CDR3 reads CASSLDGRSYNEQFF. Written as DNA, the CDR3 is TGTGCCAGCAGCTTGGACGGGAGGTCCTACAATGAGCAGTTCTTC.

The CDR3 nucleotides read TGTGCCAGCAGATCCGGGGGGCCCCAAGAGACCCAGTACTTC. This gives the protein CASRSGGPQETQYF. The chain is built from TRBV28 and TRBJ2-5; maybe TRBD2 (7 bases). The germline CDR1 and CDR2 sequences are MDHEN and SYDVKM. V lost 6 bases, J lost 1 base, and 12 bases lay in between. This CDR3 spans 14 amino acids.

The DNA of the CDR3 is TGTGCCAGCTCTAAGGACCGGGACTCTGGCTACACCTTC. This codes for CASSKDRDSGYTF. This chain uses TRBV18 with TRBJ1-2; a possible D gene is TRBD1 (5 bases). With 6 bases removed from V and 7 bases from J, the gap between germline ends came to 15 bases. Looked up from germline, CDR1 is KGHSH and CDR2 is LQKENI. The CDR3 sequence is 13 residues long.

The rearrangement joins TRBV29-1 to TRBJ1-1; D may be TRBD1 (5 bases). The germline gives CDR1 SQVTM, CDR2 ANQGSEA. V lost 6 bases and J 1 base, leaving 9 bases between the germline ends. This CDR3 spans 12 amino acids. As DNA, the CDR3 is TGCAGCGTGCTTACAGGGAACACTGAAGCTTTCTTT. It yields the protein CSVLTGNTEAFF.

The V and J genes are TRBV7-9 and TRBJ1-2; D is unresolved. The length of the CDR3 is 14 residues. Looked up from germline, CDR1 is SEHNR and CDR2 is FQNEAQ (reference sequence). The V end lost 3 bases, the J end lost 4 bases, and 12 bases lay between the germline ends. The DNA for the CDR3 is TGTGCCAGCAGCTTTTCTGCGGGCATCTATGGCTACACCTTC. Protein sequence: CASSFSAGIYGYTF. The variable domain in full, with the rest retrieved from reference TRBV7-9 and TRBJ1-2, is DTGVSQNPRHKITKRGQNVTFRCDPISEHNRLYWYRQTLGQGPEFLTYFQNEAQLEKSRLLSDRFSAERPKGSFSTLEIQRTEQGDSAMYLCASSFSAGIYGYTFGSGTRLTVV.

This clone showed up just a few times. The chain is built from TRBV18 and TRBJ1-1, with unresolved D. The germline CDR1 and CDR2 sequences are KGHSH and LQKENI. The CDR3 sequence is 14 residues long. Trimming pared 2 bases from V and 0 bases from J, leaving 7 bases between. The CDR3 is CASSPNSMNTEAFF. CDR3 bases: TGTGCCAGCTCACCAAACTCTATGAACACTGAAGCTTTCTTT.

The chain is built from TRBV5-1 and TRBJ2-3; 9 positions match TRBD1. Germline V gene lookup returns CDR1 SGHRS and CDR2 YFSETQ. This CDR3 contains 14 residues. After removal of 4 bases from V and 4 bases from J, the junction contained 4 bases not matched to a gene. For the CDR3, the DNA is TGCGCCAGCAGCCGGGACAGGGTCTCAGATACGCAGTATTTT. Amino acid sequence: CASSRDRVSDTQYF.

The rearrangement joins TRBV5-1 to TRBJ1-2, with 8 bases fitting TRBD1. This CDR3 region has 15 residues. The germline V gene has CDR1 SGHRS and CDR2 YFSETQ. After removal of 4 bases from V and 0 bases from J, the junction contained 5 bases not matched to a gene. The CDR3: CASSIGTGPNYGYTF. CDR3 in DNA: TGCGCCAGCAGCATTGGGACAGGCCCTAACTATGGCTACACCTTC.

This chain uses TRBV7-3 with TRBJ1-6; 7 bases are shared with TRBD1. CDR1 is SGHTA, CDR2 FQGTGA, per germline. The trim removed 5 bases at V and 11 bases at J, leaving 6 bases unmatched. The CDR3 contains 13 residues. The chain's CDR3 is CASSPTGAAPLHF. The CDR3 region has the DNA TGTGCCAGCAGCCCTACAGGGGCAGCACCCCTCCACTTT.

V usage is TRBV7-9 and J usage is TRBJ1-5, with 8 bases that match TRBD1. CDR3 length: 16 residues. V gave up 4 bases and J gave up 1 base; unmatched junction bases: 6. Germline loops: CDR1 SEHNR, CDR2 FQNEAQ (reference sequence). CDR3 bases: TGTGCCAGCAGCTCCCAGGGGGCAAAAAGCAATCAGCCCCAGCATTTT. Residues: CASSSQGAKSNQPQHF. Complete variable domain (other parts from reference TRBV7-9 and TRBJ1-5): DTGVSQNPRHKITKRGQNVTFRCDPISEHNRLYWYRQTLGQGPEFLTYFQNEAQLEKSRLLSDRFSAERPKGSFSTLEIQRTEQGDSAMYLCASSSQGAKSNQPQHFGDGTRLSIL.

V gene TRBV12-3 or TRBV12-4 combines with J gene TRBJ1-2, with D perhaps matching TRBD1 (6 bases). This CDR3 is built from 13 residues. V lost 6 bases, J lost 6 bases, and 14 bases lay in between. CDR3 DNA: TGTGCCAGCAGGGGCGGGGGGCATCATGGCTACACCTTC. This sequence encodes CASRGGGHHGYTF.

The CDR3 DNA reads TGTGCCAGCGGGGAGAGAGAATCGGAGACCCAGTACTTC. Protein sequence: CASGERESETQYF. The chain recombines TRBV11-1 with TRBJ2-5; tentatively, D is TRBD2 (5 bases). Germline V CDR1 and CDR2: SGHAT, FQDESV (reference sequence). Trimming stripped 8 bases from V and 5 bases from J, with 15 bases between. The CDR3 totals 13 residues.

The chain recombines TRBV6-5 with TRBJ1-2; 10 nucleotides align to TRBD1. From germline, CDR1 is MNHEY and CDR2 SVGAGI. J gave up 5 bases and V 6 bases, and 6 bases lay outside the gene matches. This CDR3 is 14 amino acids long. The CDR3 region has the DNA TGTGCCAGCAGCACCGGGACAGGGGTTTATGGCTACACCTTC. It codes for CASSTGTGVYGYTF.